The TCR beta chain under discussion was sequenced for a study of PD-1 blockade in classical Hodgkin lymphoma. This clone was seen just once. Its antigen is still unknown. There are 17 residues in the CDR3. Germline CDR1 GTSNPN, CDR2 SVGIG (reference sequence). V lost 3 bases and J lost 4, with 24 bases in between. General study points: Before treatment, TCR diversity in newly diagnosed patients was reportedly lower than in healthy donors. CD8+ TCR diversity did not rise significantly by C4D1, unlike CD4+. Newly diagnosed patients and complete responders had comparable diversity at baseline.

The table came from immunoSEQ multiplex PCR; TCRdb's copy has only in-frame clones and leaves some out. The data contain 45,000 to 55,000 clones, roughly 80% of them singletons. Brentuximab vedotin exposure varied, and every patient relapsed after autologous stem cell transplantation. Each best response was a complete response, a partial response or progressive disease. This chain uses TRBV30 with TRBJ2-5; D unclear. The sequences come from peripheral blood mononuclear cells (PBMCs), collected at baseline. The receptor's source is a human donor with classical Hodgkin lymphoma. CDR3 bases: TGTGCCTGGAGGTTGGGGTTTCGGTCCAACTTATTAGAGACCCAGTACTTC. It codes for CAWRLGFRSNLLETQYF.